This T cell receptor (beta chain) was obtained from a study of monozygotic twins with inflammatory bowel disease. The germline CDR1 and CDR2 sequences are MNHEY and SMNVEV (reference sequence). There are 14 residues in the CDR3. Study-wide points: Those with IBD had lower TCRbeta diversity (inverse Simpson) than their healthy co-twins did.

Regarding this clonotype: Antigen unknown.

Via template switching, UMIs carrying a 6-nucleotide sample barcode were introduced. Two nested PCRs, of around 15 and 9 cycles, processed TCRalpha and TCRbeta cDNA. After re-calling the 5' RACE reads, TCRdb lists one entry per CDR3 protein, DNA absent. In total, the table holds approximately 400,000 distinct CDR3 sequences. This TCR was recovered from a human donor with ulcerative colitis or Crohn's disease, or a healthy co-twin of an affected twin (not recorded which). The chain couples TRBV27 to TRBJ1-5. Specimen: blood. The CDR3 reads CASSSAVSAQPQHF.